This TCR beta chain was recovered during a study of T cell responses to AZD1222 COVID-19 vaccine. Study-level points and caveats: Nearly half of spike-specific TCRs reportedly target unmutated variant regions. Donors were mostly white British, more females; clonal diversity possibly underestimated.

Produced via immunoSEQ multiplex PCR; TCRdb's table is partial and in-frame only. The table has roughly 150,000 clones, about 90% seen once. The CDR3 totals 15 residues. The ends lost 6 bases at V and 4 bases at J; junction bases unmatched: 10. Germline CDR1 and CDR2: MGHDK and SYGVNS. Concerning this clone: Its antigen is currently unknown.

The V gene is TRBV25-1, the J gene TRBJ1-2; 8 nucleotides match TRBD1. The source of this sequence is an adult in good health. The material sequenced was peripheral blood, taken on day 0 of AZD1222 vaccination. The CDR3 protein is CASSPSGGAGYGYTF. DNA for the CDR3: TGTGCCAGCAGCCCTTCAGGGGGCGCTGGCTATGGCTACACCTTC.